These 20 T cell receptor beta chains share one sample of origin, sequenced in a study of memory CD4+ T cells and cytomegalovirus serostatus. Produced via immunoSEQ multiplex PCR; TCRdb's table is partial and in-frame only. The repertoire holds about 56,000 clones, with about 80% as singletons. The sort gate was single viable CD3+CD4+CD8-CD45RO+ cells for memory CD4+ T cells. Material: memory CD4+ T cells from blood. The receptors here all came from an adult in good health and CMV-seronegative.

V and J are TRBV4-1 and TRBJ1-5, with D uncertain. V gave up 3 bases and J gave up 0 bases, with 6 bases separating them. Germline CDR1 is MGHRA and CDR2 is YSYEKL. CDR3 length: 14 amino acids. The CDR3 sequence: CASSQGYSNQPQHF. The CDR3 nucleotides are TGCGCCAGCAGCCAGGGCTATAGCAATCAGCCCCAGCATTTT.

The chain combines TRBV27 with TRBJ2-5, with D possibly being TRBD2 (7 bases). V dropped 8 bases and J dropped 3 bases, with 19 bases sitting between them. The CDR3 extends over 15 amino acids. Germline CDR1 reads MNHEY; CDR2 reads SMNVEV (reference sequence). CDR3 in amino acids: CASRKGGAGEETQYF. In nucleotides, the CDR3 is TGTGCCAGCCGTAAAGGGGGGGCCGGGGAAGAGACCCAGTACTTC.

CDR3 in amino acids: CASSLEGQGGSPLHF. The CDR3 bases are TGTGCCAGCAGCTTAGAGGGACAGGGTGGGTCACCCCTCCACTTT. The chain recombines TRBV7-3 with TRBJ1-6, with TRBD1 matching 9 bases. Germline CDR1 reads SGHTA; CDR2 reads FQGTGA. CDR3 length: 15 residues. V was pared by 2 bases and J by 10 bases, with 6 bases of the junction left unmatched.

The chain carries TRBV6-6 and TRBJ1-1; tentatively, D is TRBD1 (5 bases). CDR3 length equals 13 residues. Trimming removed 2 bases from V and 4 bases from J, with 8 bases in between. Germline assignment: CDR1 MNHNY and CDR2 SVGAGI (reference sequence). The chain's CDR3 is CASSYGTGTEAFF. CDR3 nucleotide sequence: TGTGCCAGCAGTTACGGGACGGGCACTGAAGCTTTCTTT.

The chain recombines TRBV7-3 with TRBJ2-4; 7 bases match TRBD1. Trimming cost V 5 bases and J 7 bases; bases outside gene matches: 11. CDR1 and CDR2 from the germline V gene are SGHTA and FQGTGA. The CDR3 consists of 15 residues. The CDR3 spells CASSREGGLGNIQYF. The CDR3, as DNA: TGTGCCAGCAGCCGCGAAGGGGGCCTAGGCAACATTCAGTACTTC.

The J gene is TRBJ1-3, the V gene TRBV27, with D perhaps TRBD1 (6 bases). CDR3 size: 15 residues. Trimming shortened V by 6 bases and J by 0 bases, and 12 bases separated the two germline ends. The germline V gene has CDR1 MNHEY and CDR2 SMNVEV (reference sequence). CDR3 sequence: CASRLQGASGNTIYF. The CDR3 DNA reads TGTGCCAGCAGACTACAGGGAGCCTCTGGAAACACCATATATTTT.

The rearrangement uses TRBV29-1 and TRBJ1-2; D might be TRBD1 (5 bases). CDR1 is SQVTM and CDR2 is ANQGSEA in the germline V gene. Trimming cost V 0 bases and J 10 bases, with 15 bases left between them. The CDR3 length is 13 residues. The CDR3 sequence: CSVEERLPRDYTF. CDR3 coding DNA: TGCAGCGTTGAAGAGAGACTACCCAGGGACTACACCTTC.

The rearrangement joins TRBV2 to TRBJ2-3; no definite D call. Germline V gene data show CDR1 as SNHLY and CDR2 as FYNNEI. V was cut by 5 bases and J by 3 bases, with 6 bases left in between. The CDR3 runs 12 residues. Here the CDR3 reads CASSIVTDTQYF. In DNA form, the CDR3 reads TGTGCCAGCAGTATCGTTACAGATACGCAGTATTTT.

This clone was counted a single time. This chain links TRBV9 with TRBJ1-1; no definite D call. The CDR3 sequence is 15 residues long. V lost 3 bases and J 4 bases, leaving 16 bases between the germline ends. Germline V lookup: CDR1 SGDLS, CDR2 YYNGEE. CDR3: CASSGSSGIITEAFF. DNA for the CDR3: TGTGCCAGCAGCGGGAGTTCCGGGATCATCACTGAAGCTTTCTTT.

Written as DNA, the CDR3 is TGTGCCAGCAGTCGACAGGGTTACGAGCAGTACTTC. This sequence encodes CASSRQGYEQYF. The chain employs TRBV5-6 and TRBJ2-5; 7 bases are shared with TRBD1. TRBJ2-7 matches the DNA end more closely, so the J call is doubtful. The germline CDR1 and CDR2 sequences are SGHDT and YYEEEE. This CDR3 region has 12 residues.

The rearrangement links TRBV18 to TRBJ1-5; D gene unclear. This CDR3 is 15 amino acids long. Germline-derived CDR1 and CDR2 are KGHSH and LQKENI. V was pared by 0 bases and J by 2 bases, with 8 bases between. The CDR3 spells CASSPPNRGNQPQHF. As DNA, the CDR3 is TGTGCCAGCTCACCACCGAATCGGGGCAATCAGCCCCAGCATTTT. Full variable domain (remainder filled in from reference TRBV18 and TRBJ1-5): NAGVMQNPRHLVRRRGQEARLRCSPMKGHSHVYWYRQLPEEGLKFMVYLQKENIIDESGMPKERFSAEFPKEGPSILRIQQVVRGDSAAYFCASSPPNRGNQPQHFGDGTRLSIL.

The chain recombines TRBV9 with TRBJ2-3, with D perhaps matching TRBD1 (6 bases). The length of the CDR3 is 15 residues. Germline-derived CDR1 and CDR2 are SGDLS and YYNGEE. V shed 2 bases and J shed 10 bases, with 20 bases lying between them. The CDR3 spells CASSVNLETGSPQYF. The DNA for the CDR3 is TGTGCCAGCAGCGTCAACTTAGAGACAGGTTCCCCGCAGTATTTT.

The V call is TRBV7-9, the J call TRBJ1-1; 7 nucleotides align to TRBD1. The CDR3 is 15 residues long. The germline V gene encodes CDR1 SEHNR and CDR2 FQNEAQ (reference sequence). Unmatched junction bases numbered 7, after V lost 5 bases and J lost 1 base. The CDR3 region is CASSRKGGKNTEAFF. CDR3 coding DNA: TGTGCCAGCAGCAGGAAAGGGGGCAAGAACACTGAAGCTTTCTTT.

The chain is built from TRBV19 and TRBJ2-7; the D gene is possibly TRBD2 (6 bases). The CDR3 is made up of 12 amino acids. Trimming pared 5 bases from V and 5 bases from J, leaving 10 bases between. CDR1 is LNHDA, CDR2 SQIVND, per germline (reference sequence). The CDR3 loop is CASSPPGDEQYF. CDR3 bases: TGTGCCAGTAGTCCTCCGGGGGACGAGCAGTACTTC. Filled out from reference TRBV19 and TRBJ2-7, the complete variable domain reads DGGITQSPKYLFRKEGQNVTLSCEQNLNHDAMYWYRQDPGQGLRLIYYSQIVNDFQKGDIAEGYSVSREKKESFPLTVTSAQKNPTAFYLCASSPPGDEQYFGPGTRLTVT.

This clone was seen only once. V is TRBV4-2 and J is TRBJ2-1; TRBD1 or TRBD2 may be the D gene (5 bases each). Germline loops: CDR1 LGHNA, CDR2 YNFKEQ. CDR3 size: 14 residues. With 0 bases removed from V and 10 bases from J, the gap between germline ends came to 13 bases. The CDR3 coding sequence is TGTGCCAGCAGCCAAGATCTGAGGGGCTACGAGCAGTTCTTC. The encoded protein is CASSQDLRGYEQFF.

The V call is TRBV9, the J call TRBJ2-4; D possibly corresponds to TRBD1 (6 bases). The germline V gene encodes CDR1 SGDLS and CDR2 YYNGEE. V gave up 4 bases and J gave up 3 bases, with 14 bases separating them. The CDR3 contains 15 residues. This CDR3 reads CASSKGGVGKNIQYF. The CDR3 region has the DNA TGTGCCAGCAGCAAAGGGGGAGTCGGCAAAAACATTCAGTACTTC.

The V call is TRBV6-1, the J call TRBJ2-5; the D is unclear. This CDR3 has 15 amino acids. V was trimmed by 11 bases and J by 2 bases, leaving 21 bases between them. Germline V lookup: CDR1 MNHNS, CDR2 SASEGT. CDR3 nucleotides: TGTGCCGCGAAACCACTACAGAATTTGCAAGAGACCCAGTACTTC. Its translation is CAAKPLQNLQETQYF.

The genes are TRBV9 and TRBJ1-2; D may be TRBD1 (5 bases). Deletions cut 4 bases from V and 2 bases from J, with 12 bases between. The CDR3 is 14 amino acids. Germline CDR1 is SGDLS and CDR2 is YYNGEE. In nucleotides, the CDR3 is TGTGCCAGCAGCCCAGACAGAAAGAACTATGGCTACACCTTC. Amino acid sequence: CASSPDRKNYGYTF. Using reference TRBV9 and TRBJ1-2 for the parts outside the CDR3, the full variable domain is DSGVTQTPKHLITATGQRVTLRCSPRSGDLSVYWYQQSLDQGLQFLIQYYNGEERAKGNILERFSAQQFPDLHSELNLSSLELGDSALYFCASSPDRKNYGYTFGSGTRLTVV.

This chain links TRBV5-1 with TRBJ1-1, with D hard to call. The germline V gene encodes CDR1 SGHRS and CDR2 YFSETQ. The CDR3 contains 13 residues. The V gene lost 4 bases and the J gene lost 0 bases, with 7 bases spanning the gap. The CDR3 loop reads CASSLEVNTEAFF. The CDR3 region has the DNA TGCGCCAGCAGCCTGGAGGTGAACACTGAAGCTTTCTTT.

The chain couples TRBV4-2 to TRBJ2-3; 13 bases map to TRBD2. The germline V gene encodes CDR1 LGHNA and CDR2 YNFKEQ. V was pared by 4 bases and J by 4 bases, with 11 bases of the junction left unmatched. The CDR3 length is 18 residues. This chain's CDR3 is CASSRSGGTSGVADTQYF. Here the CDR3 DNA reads TGTGCCAGCAGCCGATCCGGAGGGACTAGCGGGGTTGCAGATACGCAGTATTTT.